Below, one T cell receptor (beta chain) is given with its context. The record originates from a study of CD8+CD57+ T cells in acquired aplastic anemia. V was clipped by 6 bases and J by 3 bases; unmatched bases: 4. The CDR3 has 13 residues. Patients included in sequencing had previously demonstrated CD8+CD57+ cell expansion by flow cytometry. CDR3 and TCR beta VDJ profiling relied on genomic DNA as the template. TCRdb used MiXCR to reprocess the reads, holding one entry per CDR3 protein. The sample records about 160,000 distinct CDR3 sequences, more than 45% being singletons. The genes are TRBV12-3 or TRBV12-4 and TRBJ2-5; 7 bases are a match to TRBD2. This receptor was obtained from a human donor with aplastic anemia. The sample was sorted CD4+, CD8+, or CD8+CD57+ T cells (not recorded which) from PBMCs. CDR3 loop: CASRSRGEETQYF. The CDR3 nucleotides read TGTGCCAGCAGATCCCGGGGGGAAGAGACCCAGTACTTC.